Included here is one T cell receptor (beta chain) sequence, with context. This clonotype was seen many times. The antigen it binds to is not known. No base qualities exist here, and no much larger clone lies one base off it. These data come from a study of T-cell memory formation after mild COVID-19 (dated by TCRdb to the early 2020s). Background on the whole study: TCR sequence clusters from the two donors were found to be largely donor specific. In a couple of donors, T-cell clones that expanded and contracted after mild COVID-19 were tracked by sequencing TCRalpha and TCRbeta repertoires over time. Two young, previously healthy adult volunteers, one female and one male, were included in the cohort.

Sequencing relied on an Illumina NovaSeq 6000. cDNA libraries for TCRalpha and TCRbeta were prepared by 5'RACE using constant-segment primers, with sample barcodes and unique molecular identifiers added. RNA was extracted from every sample with Trizol reagent. Amplification of the libraries took two PCR steps, and the second step added a second sample barcode plus Illumina TruSeq adapters. The libraries were sequenced on an Illumina NovaSeq using 2 x 150 bp paired-end reads. As for the original processing: Reads were demultiplexed and collapsed into UMI-guided consensus sequences with migec v1.2.7. Using mixcr v2.1.11, UMI consensuses were aligned to TRA and TRB V and J templates and then assembled into clonotypes. A clonotype was counted as expanded or contracted only if both edgeR and NoisET called the change significant, with noise models trained on biological replicates. For edgeR calls, the cutoffs were a false discovery rate-adjusted p below 0.01 and a log2 fold-change threshold of 1. PCA with hierarchical clustering of max-normalized trajectories of the 1000 most abundant clonotypes was used as exploratory dynamics analysis. Separately sequenced CD4+ and CD8+ repertoires were used to assign the CD4 or CD8 phenotype of responding clones. The raw public data were reprocessed by TCRdb itself: fastp quality trimming at Q25, MiXCR clonotype calling, in-frame beta chains only. Identical CDR3 proteins give one entry, which carries the most common genes and DNA. TCRdb, not the authors, supplied the V and J calls. The sample table records 390,000 or so distinct CDR3 sequences; 16% of these occur just once. Under 25% of the sample comes from the top ten.

Cut back by 0 bases and 2 bases, the V and J ends lie 7 bases apart. Taken from the germline V gene, the CDR1 and CDR2 loops are SGHRS and YFSETQ. The CDR3 runs 14 amino acids, cysteine and phenylalanine included. Only the CDR3 DNA is retained, 42 bases long and in frame from the first base. Ficoll-Paque density gradient centrifugation was used to isolate PBMCs. The study at large found these results: The detection of some responding clones in pre-infection memory suggests that pre-existing cross-reactive memory T cells joined the SARS-CoV-2 response. Clones contracting from day 15 to 85 had balanced CD4/CD8 phenotypes, while a second wave expanding from day 15 to 37 was biased towards CD4+. Whether the second-wave clones peaking on day 37 were SARS-CoV-2 specific was not confirmed. Contracting CD4+ clones turned up mainly in the CM and EM memory subsets, whereas EMRA was where CD8+ clones were enriched. The study included only a couple of mild cases, and larger cohorts that include severe cases with pre-infection samples were judged to be necessary.

The rearrangement combines TRBV5-1 with TRBJ2-3; a weak D assignment points to TRBD1 (6 bases agree). Sequencing input: PBMCs or a T cell subset sorted from them (not recorded which). This sequence originates from a young man who had mild COVID-19 (a few samples of this study predate the infection). The sample titles of this study are shuffled in the database, so cell type and time point are left out; the donor was told from shared clones. In nucleotide form, the sequence is TGCGCCAGCAGCTTGGGACAGGACACAGATACGCAGTATTTT. Protein translation: CASSLGQDTDTQYF.